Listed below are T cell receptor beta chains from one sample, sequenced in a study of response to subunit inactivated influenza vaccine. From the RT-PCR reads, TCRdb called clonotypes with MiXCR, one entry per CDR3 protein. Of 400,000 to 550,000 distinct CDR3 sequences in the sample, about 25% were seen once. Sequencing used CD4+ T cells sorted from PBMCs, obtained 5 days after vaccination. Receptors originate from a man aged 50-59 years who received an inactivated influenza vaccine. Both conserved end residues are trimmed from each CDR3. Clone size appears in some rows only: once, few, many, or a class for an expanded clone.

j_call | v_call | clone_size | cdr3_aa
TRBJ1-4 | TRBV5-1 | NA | ASSSGTLDYEKLF
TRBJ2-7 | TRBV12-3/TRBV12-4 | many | ASTSWGLAGTYEQY
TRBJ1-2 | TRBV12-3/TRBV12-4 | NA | ASSLGGGTNYGYT
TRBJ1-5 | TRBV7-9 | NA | ASSSWTADQPQH
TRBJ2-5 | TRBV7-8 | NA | ASSLIQGELETQY
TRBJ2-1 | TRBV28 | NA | ASSSIQGAGPYNEQF
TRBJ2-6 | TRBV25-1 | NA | ASSEYSGGRRANVLT
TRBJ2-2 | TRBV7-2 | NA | ASSPRRLNTGELF
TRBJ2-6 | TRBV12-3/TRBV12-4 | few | ASITGTGANVLT
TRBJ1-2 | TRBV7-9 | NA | ASSPSGQGATGGYT
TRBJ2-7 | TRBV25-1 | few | ASSGRTGASYEQY
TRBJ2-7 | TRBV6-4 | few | ASSRNGGGQEQY
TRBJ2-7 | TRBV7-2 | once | ASSLTSGSVSYEQY
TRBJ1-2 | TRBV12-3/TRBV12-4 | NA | ASSYGQAHGYT
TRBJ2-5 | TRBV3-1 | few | ASSQLGDRETQY
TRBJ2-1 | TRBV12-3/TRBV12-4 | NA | ASSLRLEQF
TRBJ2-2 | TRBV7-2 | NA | ASSLDSGISGELF
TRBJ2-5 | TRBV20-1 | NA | SARGGTGTRRETQY
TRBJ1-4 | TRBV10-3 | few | AISRTVHEKLF
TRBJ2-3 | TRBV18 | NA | ASSPGRGADTQY